This T cell receptor (beta chain) was found in a study of cytomegalovirus exposure and HLA in healthy donors. General study findings and limits: Usually a TCR sequence was rare, but some public TCRs were found in many donors.

The primer mix had 60 Vbeta and 13 Jbeta primers. The method was immunoSEQ multiplex PCR; TCRdb's version includes in-frame clones alone and lacks a portion of them. In the table there are 200,000 to 250,000 clones, roughly 80% of which are singletons. Looked up from germline, CDR1 is SGHNT and CDR2 is YYREEE (reference sequence). The CDR3 contains 13 residues. Between the trimmed V and J ends, which lost 4 bases and 7 bases, there was a span of 13 bases. Notes on this clone: Antigen unknown.

Though probably carrying unrecorded immune exposures, donors were nominally healthy at sampling. Specimen: PBMCs. V and J are TRBV5-4 and TRBJ2-3, with D possibly TRBD2 on 7 matching bases. This clonotype was sampled from a male donor in good health and CMV-seronegative. CDR3 sequence: CASSPGGPNTQYF. The CDR3 bases are TGTGCCAGCAGCCCCGGGGGGCCCAATACGCAGTATTTT.